This is a list of T cell receptor beta chains from one sample in a study of T cell responses to AZD1222 COVID-19 vaccine. Method: immunoSEQ multiplex PCR; TCRdb's copy keeps in-frame clones and lacks some. The sample records about 42,000 clones, approximately 90% being singletons. The material was peripheral blood, obtained 28 days after the second AZD1222 dose. The receptor set was obtained from an adult who received the AZD1222 COVID-19 vaccine. Each CDR3 is given with its conserved first and last residue. The D gene is left open where the match is weak. Clone size is given for some rows only: seen once, a few or many times, or a class if the clone is expanded.

v_gene	j_gene	d_gene	abundance	CDR3nt	CDR3aa
TRBV5-1	TRBJ2-7	TRBD1	NA	TGCGCCAGCAGCTTGATGACAGGGGGCGAAAACGAGCAGTACTTC	CASSLMTGGENEQYF
TRBV6-6	TRBJ1-1	NA	NA	TGTGCCAGCAGTTACTCGATGGGCAACACTGAAGCTTTCTTT	CASSYSMGNTEAFF
TRBV18	TRBJ1-4	NA	NA	TGTGCCAGCTCACCGCCGGAGGCAACTAATGAAAAACTGTTTTTT	CASSPPEATNEKLFF
TRBV19	TRBJ1-5	NA	NA	TGTGCCAGTAGTACAAACAGGGATAACAATCAGCCCCAGCATTTT	CASSTNRDNNQPQHF
TRBV19	TRBJ1-2	NA	NA	TGTGCCAGTAGTTGGGGTCTTTATGGCTACACCTTC	CASSWGLYGYTF
TRBV5-1	TRBJ2-5	TRBD2	NA	TGCGCCAGCAGCTTGGGCGGGAGAGAGGGAGAGACCCAGTACTTC	CASSLGGREGETQYF
TRBV9	TRBJ2-3	TRBD2	NA	TGTGCCAGCAGCGTAGGGTCCCTAGCGGCTAGCACAGATACGCAGTATTTT	CASSVGSLAASTDTQYF
TRBV9	TRBJ2-3	NA	once	TGTGCCAGCAGCGGCCGACTAGAGCGTGCGCAGTATTTT	CASSGRLERAQYF
TRBV3-1/TRBV3-2	TRBJ1-3	TRBD1	NA	TGTGCCAGCAGCCAAGGGAGGGGGCGCAGAAACACCATATATTTT	CASSQGRGRRNTIYF
TRBV6-1	TRBJ1-2	NA	NA	TGTGCCAGCAGTGAAAGTCGGGGGGCGGGATTCTACTATGGCTACACCTTC	CASSESRGAGFYYGYTF
TRBV27	TRBJ1-2	NA	NA	TGTGCCAGCAGCCCCATGGGGTTAGGGGCTAACTATGGCTACACCTTC	CASSPMGLGANYGYTF
TRBV5-1	TRBJ2-2	NA	NA	TGCGCCAGCAGCTTGGTTCGGAACACCGGGGAGCTGTTTTTT	CASSLVRNTGELFF
TRBV5-1	TRBJ2-1	TRBD2	NA	TGCGCCAGCAGCCCAGCCGGGACTAGTAGGGAGCAGTTCTTC	CASSPAGTSREQFF
TRBV6-5	TRBJ1-2	TRBD1	few	TGTGCCAGCAGCGACAGGGGCCCAGATGGCTACACCTTC	CASSDRGPDGYTF
TRBV12-3/TRBV12-4	TRBJ2-3	NA	NA	TGTGCCAGCAGTTACCTTAGAGATACGCAGTATTTT	CASSYLRDTQYF
TRBV10-3	TRBJ2-1	TRBD1	NA	TGTGCCATCAGTGATTTAGGGACAGGAGCCTACAATGAGCAGTTCTTC	CAISDLGTGAYNEQFF
TRBV6-2/TRBV6-3	TRBJ2-1	TRBD1	once	TGTGCCAGCAGTTCTACAGGGGGCTCCTACAATGAGCAGTTCTTC	CASSSTGGSYNEQFF
TRBV2	TRBJ2-4	NA	few	TGTGCCAGCAGTCGGGACTGGGACATTCAGTACTTC	CASSRDWDIQYF
TRBV30	TRBJ2-2	TRBD2	NA	TGTGCCTGGAAGCGCAGGGTGGGACTAGCGGGATCCATGAACACCGGGGAGCTGTTTTTT	CAWKRRVGLAGSMNTGELFF
TRBV29-1	TRBJ2-1	TRBD2	NA	TGCAGCGTTGAAGATCCTACTAGCGGGGGGAGCTTTGAGCAGTTCTTC	CSVEDPTSGGSFEQFF
TRBV4-3	TRBJ2-7	NA	NA	TGCGCCAGCAGCCAAGGGCAGCGATACGAGCAGTACTTC	CASSQGQRYEQYF
TRBV5-8	TRBJ2-2	NA	NA	TGTGCCAGCAGCTTGATGCACACCGGGGAGCTGTTTTTT	CASSLMHTGELFF
TRBV12-3/TRBV12-4	TRBJ1-5	NA	NA	TGTGCCAGCAGTTTAACCCCCCATCAGCCCCAGCATTTT	CASSLTPHQPQHF
TRBV4-2	TRBJ1-4	NA	NA	TGTGCCAGCAGTCCAGGGAGGATTGTGACTAATGAAAAACTGTTTTTT	CASSPGRIVTNEKLFF
TRBV18	TRBJ2-7	NA	few	TGTGCCAGCTCACCACCGCGGCCCGGGGGCGAGCAGTACTTC	CASSPPRPGGEQYF
TRBV9	TRBJ2-1	NA	few	TGTGCCAGCAGCGTAGATCCGGGGGCCGGGAGGGAGCAGTTCTTC	CASSVDPGAGREQFF
TRBV7-8	TRBJ1-1	NA	NA	TGTGCCAGCAGCTTAGTTCAAACCAACACTGAAGCTTTCTTT	CASSLVQTNTEAFF
TRBV30	TRBJ1-2	NA	NA	TGTGCCTGGAGTGGGGGCTATGGCTACACCTTC	CAWSGGYGYTF
TRBV10-3	TRBJ2-7	TRBD1	NA	TGTGCCATCAGTCAAACGGGACAGGGGATTTCTTACGAGCAGTACTTC	CAISQTGQGISYEQYF
TRBV7-2	TRBJ1-1	NA	NA	TGTGCCAGCAGATCCTCGAACACTGAAGCTTTCTTT	CASRSSNTEAFF
TRBV18	TRBJ2-7	NA	NA	TGTGCCAGCTCACCACCGGATAGTGGGGTACTAGGGGGCTACGAGCAGTACTTC	CASSPPDSGVLGGYEQYF
TRBV18	TRBJ1-2	TRBD1	NA	TGTGCCAGCTCTCTGGGACAGAGCGACGGCTACACCTTC	CASSLGQSDGYTF
TRBV3-1/TRBV3-2	TRBJ1-2	NA	NA	TGTGCCAGCAGCCAAGATGGGGCAGGGTACACCTTC	CASSQDGAGYTF
TRBV5-8	TRBJ2-1	NA	once	TGTGCCAGCAGCCCGTTAGCGGTCTTGCAGTTCTTC	CASSPLAVLQFF
TRBV5-1	TRBJ2-1	TRBD2	few	TGCGCCAGCAGCTTTTTGGGCGGGGGGTACAATGAGCAGTTCTTC	CASSFLGGGYNEQFF
TRBV6-5	TRBJ2-5	NA	NA	TGTGCCAGCTTCCCCGGAGTGGGCCAAGAGACCCAGTACTTC	CASFPGVGQETQYF